This passage covers 18 T cell receptor beta chains from one sample sequenced in a study of identical twins. MiXCR, run by TCRdb on the 5' RACE reads, gives a single entry per CDR3 protein. The sample has hundreds of thousands of distinct CDR3 sequences, roughly 20% seen once; the top ten hold approximately 4.5%. The data were also submitted as part of a second study, on T cells expressing NK-cell markers.

Source material: PBMCs. The receptors were gathered from a woman under 30 in good health.

The gene calls are TRBV7-2 and TRBJ2-1; 9 positions match TRBD2. Germline trimming cut 4 bases from V and 3 bases from J; bases unmatched to any gene: 4. This CDR3 comprises 15 residues. Germline V gene sequence: CDR1 SGHTA, CDR2 FQGNSA. The CDR3 sequence: CASSSSGMNYNEQFF. Here the CDR3 DNA reads TGTGCCAGCAGCTCTAGCGGGATGAACTACAATGAGCAGTTCTTC.

The V and J genes are TRBV20-1 and TRBJ1-5, with TRBD1 as a possible D gene (5 bases). CDR3 length: 14 amino acids. Germline V gene lookup returns CDR1 DFQATT and CDR2 SNEGSKA (reference sequence). V was shortened by 5 bases and J by 0 bases, with 11 bases between the two germline ends. The CDR3 DNA sequence: TGCAGTGCTGGGGACCATTATAGCAATCAGCCCCAGCATTTT. Translated, it gives CSAGDHYSNQPQHF.

The sample holds many counts of this clonotype. This chain connects TRBV20-1 to TRBJ2-7; D gene uncertain. The CDR3 loop spans 12 amino acids. The V end was cut by 3 bases, the J end by 0 bases, with 6 bases between. Germline V lookup: CDR1 DFQATT, CDR2 SNEGSKA (reference sequence). This CDR3 reads CSASYSSYEQYF. CDR3 bases: TGCAGTGCTAGTTACAGCTCCTACGAGCAGTACTTC.

The chain has TRBV7-9 and TRBJ2-1; 9 positions match TRBD2. Germline lookup yields CDR1 SEHNR and CDR2 FQNEAQ (reference sequence). Losses at the gene ends were 6 bases for V and 8 bases for J; bases not matched to a gene: 14. The CDR3 contains 16 residues. For the CDR3, the DNA is TGTGCCAGCAGTTACCCGGGACTAGCCCCATCCCATGAGCAGTTCTTC. Protein product: CASSYPGLAPSHEQFF.

The chain joins TRBV11-2 to TRBJ1-2, with D perhaps matching TRBD1 (6 bases). The CDR3 loop spans 14 amino acids. V was clipped by 4 bases and J by 4 bases, with 13 bases between them. Germline loops: CDR1 SGHAT, CDR2 FQNNGV. The CDR3 reads CASSSGGGAYGYTF. The CDR3 DNA sequence: TGTGCCAGCAGCTCCGGTGGGGGGGCCTATGGCTACACCTTC. Using reference TRBV11-2 and TRBJ1-2 for the parts outside the CDR3, the full variable domain is EAGVAQSPRYKIIEKRQSVAFWCNPISGHATLYWYQQILGQGPKLLIQFQNNGVVDDSQLPKDRFSAERLKGVDSTLKIQPAKLEDSAVYLCASSSGGGAYGYTFGSGTRLTVV.

In its sample, this clonotype was seen a few times. The J gene is TRBJ2-6, the V gene TRBV27; D may be TRBD1 or TRBD2 (5 bases each). Germline V gene sequence: CDR1 MNHEY, CDR2 SMNVEV (reference sequence). V shed 8 bases and J shed 0 bases, with 11 bases lying between them. The CDR3 consists of 15 residues. The CDR3 DNA reads as TGTGCCAGCGGGACCCCATCCTCTGGGGCCAACGTCCTGACTTTC. Translation: CASGTPSSGANVLTF.

This chain uses TRBV20-1 with TRBJ2-3; D ambiguous. Trimming took 1 base from V and 3 from J, leaving 8 bases between them. The CDR3 is 13 residues long. Germline CDR1 is DFQATT and CDR2 is SNEGSKA (reference sequence). CDR3 residues: CSARGGLTDTQYF. CDR3 sequence (DNA): TGCAGTGCTAGAGGGGGATTAACAGATACGCAGTATTTT.

This clonotype was counted only a few times. The V gene is TRBV5-1, the J gene TRBJ2-5; 9 nucleotides match TRBD2. There are 13 residues in the CDR3. J was trimmed by 3 bases and V by 7 bases; bases with no gene match: 4. Germline V gene sequence: CDR1 SGHRS, CDR2 YFSETQ. CDR3 bases: TGCGCCAGCGGACCTAGCGGGGAAGAGACCCAGTACTTC. As protein: CASGPSGEETQYF.

This clonotype has just a few counts. The J gene is TRBJ2-7, the V gene TRBV3-1; no clear D. V shed 7 bases and J shed 1 base, with 17 bases lying between them. The CDR3 runs to 15 residues. Per germline, CDR1 LGHDT and CDR2 YNNKEL (reference sequence). The CDR3 loop is CASTYSLSRSYEQYF. The CDR3, as DNA: TGTGCCAGCACCTATTCGTTATCCCGATCCTACGAGCAGTACTTC.

This clonotype has more than one count but fewer than ten. The chain uses TRBV5-1 and TRBJ1-5; weak D call: TRBD1 (6 bases). CDR1 is SGHRS and CDR2 is YFSETQ in the germline V gene. V lost 7 bases and J lost 4, with 18 bases in between. This CDR3 spans 15 amino acids. This CDR3 reads CASSQGPQSNQPQHF. The CDR3 DNA follows: TGCGCCAGCTCGCAGGGGCCCCAATCGAATCAGCCCCAGCATTTT.

This chain links TRBV20-1 with TRBJ2-5, with D perhaps TRBD2 (5 bases). CDR3 size: 13 residues. Trimming shortened V by 5 bases and J by 7 bases, and 17 bases separated the two germline ends. Germline lookup yields CDR1 DFQATT and CDR2 SNEGSKA (reference sequence). The CDR3 region is CSADQTTSGTQYF. CDR3 in DNA: TGCAGTGCTGACCAGACTACGTCGGGGACCCAGTACTTC.

V is TRBV20-1 and J is TRBJ2-7, with 13 bases matching TRBD2. The V gene's germline CDR1 is DFQATT and CDR2 SNEGSKA (reference sequence). This CDR3 is built from 14 residues. After removal of 1 base from V and 3 bases from J, the junction contained 0 bases not matched to a gene. The CDR3 DNA is TGCAGTGCTAGAGGACTAGCGGGAGGCTACGAGCAGTACTTC. Protein: CSARGLAGGYEQYF.

This clonotype was observed a few times. The chain uses TRBV29-1 and TRBJ2-3; D not certain. Germline V CDR1 and CDR2: SQVTM, ANQGSEA. Trimming left V 2 bases short and J 6 bases short, with 18 bases between. This CDR3 contains 15 residues. CDR3 in amino acids: CSVETQAVFQDTQYF. The CDR3 bases are TGCAGCGTTGAAACGCAGGCCGTATTTCAGGATACGCAGTATTTT.

V is TRBV6-1 and J is TRBJ2-5; TRBD2 matches 8 bases. V trimming: 7 bases; J trimming: 0 bases; junction bases outside the gene matches: 4. The CDR3 spans 14 residues. Germline V lookup: CDR1 MNHNS, CDR2 SASEGT. CDR3 sequence: CASTQTSDQETQYF. In DNA, the CDR3 is TGTGCCAGCACCCAGACTAGCGACCAAGAGACCCAGTACTTC.

The chain couples TRBV5-6 to TRBJ2-7, with D possibly TRBD2 on 5 matching bases. The CDR3 runs to 12 residues. The germline gives CDR1 SGHDT, CDR2 YYEEEE. Trimming took 0 bases from V and 6 from J, leaving 7 bases between them. Here the CDR3 DNA reads TGTGCCAGCAGCTTGGGGAGGTTCGAGCAGTACTTC. Its protein product is CASSLGRFEQYF.

This clonotype came up many times. The chain links TRBV7-9 to TRBJ2-2; D is unresolved. The V gene lost 2 bases and the J gene lost 7 bases, with 5 bases spanning the gap. The CDR3 covers 12 residues. Germline V CDR1 and CDR2: SEHNR, FQNEAQ (reference sequence). CDR3 residues: CASSLYFGELFF. In nucleotides, the CDR3 is TGTGCCAGCAGCTTATACTTCGGGGAGCTGTTTTTT.

This clonotype was seen only a few times. This chain joins TRBV12-3 or TRBV12-4 and TRBJ2-3; TRBD2 agrees at 8 bases. The CDR3 spans 17 residues. The V and J ends lost 3 bases and 0 bases, in that order; junction bases with no gene match: 8. CDR3 DNA sequence: TGTGCCAGCAGTTTGGGACGGGGGGGATCTAGCACAGATACGCAGTATTTT. Amino acids: CASSLGRGGSSTDTQYF.

This clonotype was detected a few times. The V gene is TRBV7-9, the J gene TRBJ2-1; 8 bases map to TRBD2. Trimming at V came to 6 bases and at J to 7 bases, leaving 11 bases not matched to a gene. The CDR3 length is 15 residues. Germline CDR1 reads SEHNR; CDR2 reads FQNEAQ (reference sequence). As DNA, the CDR3 is TGTGCCAGCAGTCTACAGGCAAGCGGGAGTAATGAGCAGTTCTTC. This sequence encodes CASSLQASGSNEQFF.